This TCR beta chain was recovered during a study of neurological immune-mediated disorders. Sorted libraries were derived from approximately 970,000 CD4+ or CD8+ T cells. Germline assignment: CDR1 SGDLS and CDR2 YYNGEE. This CDR3 region has 15 residues. Trimming shortened V by 4 bases and J by 4 bases, and 17 bases separated the two germline ends. Ten or more counts support this clonotype. The antigen is not known. Each TCR transcript was tagged with a 10-nucleotide random UMI during 5'RACE. Via MiXCR, TCRdb re-called the 5' RACE reads, giving one row per CDR3 protein. The sample yields tens of thousands of distinct CDR3 sequences, over 3.5% seen once. Study conclusions and caveats: Among 34 multiple sclerosis patients, 18 had repertoires that phylogenetic grouping placed in one related-CDR3 cluster, a possible signature.

The source is a middle-aged woman with multiple sclerosis. The V call is TRBV9, the J call TRBJ1-1; D perhaps matches TRBD1 (5 bases). Material: CD4+ T cells from blood. The CDR3 spells CASSPGDRPGTEAFF. In DNA form, the CDR3 reads TGTGCCAGCAGCCCCGGGGACCGACCAGGCACTGAAGCTTTCTTT.